This T cell receptor beta chain was identified in a study of cytomegalovirus exposure and HLA in healthy donors. Whole-study context: HLA-typed donors were the source of about 85 million unique TCRs held in an early data release. Most donors, about 77% of around 400 genotyped, fell in the Caucasian-associated ancestry cluster.

The J segment lost 8 bases and the V segment lost 5 bases, leaving 9 bases of the junction unmatched. Germline V lookup: CDR1 SNHLY, CDR2 FYNNEI. The CDR3 is 15 residues long. Whole-study results and caveats: The study put some 160 TCR beta chains on its list as cytomegalovirus-associated.

Comments on this clone: Its antigen is not identified.

It was with 60 Vbeta and 13 Jbeta primers that the PCR ran. Using immunoSEQ multiplex PCR, the repertoire was profiled, and TCRdb retains in-frame clones only, with some absent. The data hold about 120,000 clones, with roughly 80% observed a single time. The sample was PBMCs. V and J are TRBV2 and TRBJ1-4; 9 nucleotides match TRBD1. The sequence was collected from a man under 40 in good health and CMV-seropositive. The CDR3 sequence: CASSPRDREYEKLFF. In DNA form, the CDR3 reads TGTGCCAGCAGTCCGAGGGACAGGGAGTACGAAAAACTGTTTTTT.